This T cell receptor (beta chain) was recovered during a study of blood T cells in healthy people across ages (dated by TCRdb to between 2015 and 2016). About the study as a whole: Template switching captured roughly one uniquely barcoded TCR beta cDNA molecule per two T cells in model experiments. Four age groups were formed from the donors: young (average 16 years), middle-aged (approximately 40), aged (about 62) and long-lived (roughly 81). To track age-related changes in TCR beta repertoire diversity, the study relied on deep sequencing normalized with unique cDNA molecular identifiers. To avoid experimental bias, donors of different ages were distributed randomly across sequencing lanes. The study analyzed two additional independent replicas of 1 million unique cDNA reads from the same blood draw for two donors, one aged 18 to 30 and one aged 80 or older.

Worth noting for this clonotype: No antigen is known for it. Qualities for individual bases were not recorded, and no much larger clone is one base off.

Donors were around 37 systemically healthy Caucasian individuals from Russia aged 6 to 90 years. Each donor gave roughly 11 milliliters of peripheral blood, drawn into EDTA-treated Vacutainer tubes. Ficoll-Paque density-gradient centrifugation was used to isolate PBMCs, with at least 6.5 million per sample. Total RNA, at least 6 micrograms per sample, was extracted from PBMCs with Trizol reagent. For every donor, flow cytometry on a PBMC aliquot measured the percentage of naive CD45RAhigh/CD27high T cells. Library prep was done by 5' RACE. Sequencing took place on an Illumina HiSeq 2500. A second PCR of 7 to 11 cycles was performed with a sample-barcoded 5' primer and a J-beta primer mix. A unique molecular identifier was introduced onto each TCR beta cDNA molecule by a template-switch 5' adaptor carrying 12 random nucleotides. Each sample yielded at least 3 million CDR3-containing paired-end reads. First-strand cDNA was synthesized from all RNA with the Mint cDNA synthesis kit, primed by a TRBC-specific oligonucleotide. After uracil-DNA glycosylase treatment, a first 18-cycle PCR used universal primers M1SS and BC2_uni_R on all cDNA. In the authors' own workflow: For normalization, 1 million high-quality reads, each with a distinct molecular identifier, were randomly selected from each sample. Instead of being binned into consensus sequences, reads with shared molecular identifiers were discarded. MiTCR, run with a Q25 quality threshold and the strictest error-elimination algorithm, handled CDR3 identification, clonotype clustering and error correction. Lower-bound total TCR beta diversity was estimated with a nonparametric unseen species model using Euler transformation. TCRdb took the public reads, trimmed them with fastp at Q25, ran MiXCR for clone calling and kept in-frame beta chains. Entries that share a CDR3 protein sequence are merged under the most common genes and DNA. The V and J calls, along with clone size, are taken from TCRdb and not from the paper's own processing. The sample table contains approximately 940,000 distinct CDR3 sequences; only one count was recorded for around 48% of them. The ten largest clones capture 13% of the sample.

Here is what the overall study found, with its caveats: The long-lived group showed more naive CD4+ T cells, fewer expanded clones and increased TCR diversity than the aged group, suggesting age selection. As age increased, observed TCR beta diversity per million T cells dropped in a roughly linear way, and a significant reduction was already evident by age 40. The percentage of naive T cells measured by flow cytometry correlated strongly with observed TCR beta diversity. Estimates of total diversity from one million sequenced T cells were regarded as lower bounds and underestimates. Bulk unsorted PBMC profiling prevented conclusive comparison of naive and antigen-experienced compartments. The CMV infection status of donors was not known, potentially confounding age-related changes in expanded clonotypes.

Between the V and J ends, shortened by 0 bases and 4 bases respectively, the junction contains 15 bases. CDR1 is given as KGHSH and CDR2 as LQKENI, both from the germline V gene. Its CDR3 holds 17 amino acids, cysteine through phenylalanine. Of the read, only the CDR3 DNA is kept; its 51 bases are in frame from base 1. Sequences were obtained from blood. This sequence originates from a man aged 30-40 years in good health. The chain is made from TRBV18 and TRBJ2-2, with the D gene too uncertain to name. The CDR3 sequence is CASSPPGIRDITGELFF. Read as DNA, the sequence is TGTGCCAGCTCACCACCGGGTATCCGAGATATCACCGGGGAGCTGTTTTTT.